The 18 T cell receptor beta chains below come from one sample, sequenced in a study of blood T cell repertoires in COVID-19. Using immunoSEQ multiplex PCR, the repertoire was profiled, and TCRdb retains in-frame clones only, with some absent. The repertoire holds about 220,000 clones, with about four fifths as singletons. The source material was PBMCs or T cells enriched from blood (not recorded which). These receptors were taken from a woman aged 40 to 49 who had recovered from COVID-19.

This clone was counted between two and nine times. The rearrangement links TRBV28 to TRBJ1-1, with TRBD1 as a possible D gene (5 bases). Trimming cost V 6 bases and J 1 base, with 24 bases left between them. Germline V lookup: CDR1 MDHEN, CDR2 SYDVKM. The CDR3 length is 18 residues. CDR3 coding DNA: TGTGCCAGCAGAGAAAGCAGGGTCCGCAAACAAAAGAACACTGAAGCTTTCTTT. It codes for CASRESRVRKQKNTEAFF.

The V gene is TRBV7-8, the J gene TRBJ1-1; D remains ambiguous. CDR1 and CDR2 (germline): SGHVS, FQNEAQ. V was clipped by 3 bases and J by 0 bases, with 11 bases between them. CDR3 length: 15 residues. CDR3 sequence: CASSLREVLNTEAFF. CDR3 coding DNA: TGTGCCAGCAGCTTGCGGGAAGTTCTGAACACTGAAGCTTTCTTT.

The chain carries TRBV5-4 and TRBJ1-2; 7 positions match TRBD1. Germline V gene data show CDR1 as SGHNT and CDR2 as YYREEE (reference sequence). CDR3 length: 14 residues. J was trimmed by 5 bases and V by 2 bases; bases with no gene match: 6. The CDR3 bases are TGTGCCAGCAGCTTACAGGGGAACTTTTATGGCTACACCTTC. This encodes CASSLQGNFYGYTF.

This rearrangement joins TRBV4-1 to TRBJ1-1; the D is unclear. V lost 1 base to trimming and J lost 1 base, with 7 bases between them. CDR3 length equals 14 residues. Germline CDR1 MGHRA, CDR2 YSYEKL. The CDR3 DNA reads TGCGCCAGCAGCCAAGTGACGGGGAACACTGAAGCTTTCTTT. Translation gives CASSQVTGNTEAFF.

The V and J genes are TRBV10-3 and TRBJ2-3; D not certain. V lost 3 bases, J lost 0 bases, and 7 bases lay in between. The germline V gene encodes CDR1 ENHRY and CDR2 SYGVKD. This CDR3 contains 14 residues. CDR3 in DNA: TGTGCCATCAGTGACAGCGCTAGCACAGATACGCAGTATTTT. As protein: CAISDSASTDTQYF.

A word on this clone: At the DNA level, this CDR3 is encoded by other sequences in the same sample as well. For the CDR3, the DNA is TGTGCCATCAGTGGGGCTTACAATGAGCAGTTCTTC. Protein product: CAISGAYNEQFF. The genes are TRBV10-3 and TRBJ2-1; no clear D gene. This CDR3 contains 12 residues. CDR1 and CDR2 (germline): ENHRY, SYGVKD. The V gene lost 4 bases and the J gene lost 4 bases, with 5 bases spanning the gap.

The rearrangement uses TRBV18 and TRBJ2-5; D not resolved. Germline V gene lookup returns CDR1 KGHSH and CDR2 LQKENI. This CDR3 contains 13 residues. The V and J ends lost 4 bases and 3 bases respectively, with 9 bases between them. Here the CDR3 DNA reads TGTGCCAGCTCACGAGAACAGAAAGAGACCCAGTACTTC. Residues: CASSREQKETQYF.

The chain links TRBV28 to TRBJ1-5; 8 bases match TRBD1. V lost 5 bases, J lost 0 bases, and 12 bases stayed unmatched. CDR3 length: 18 amino acids. Germline assignment: CDR1 MDHEN and CDR2 SYDVKM. CDR3 in amino acids: CASSLQGADFFSNQPQHF. The CDR3 DNA reads as TGTGCCAGCAGTCTTCAGGGGGCGGACTTCTTTAGCAATCAGCCCCAGCATTTT.

The gene calls are TRBV7-9 and TRBJ2-7, with D possibly TRBD1 on 6 matching bases. The length of the CDR3 is 14 residues. The V gene's germline CDR1 is SEHNR and CDR2 FQNEAQ (reference sequence). Trimming cost V 1 base and J 1 base, with 8 bases left between them. The CDR3, as DNA: TGTGCCAGCAGCTTAGGGGGGCGTTCCTACGAGCAGTACTTC. Protein sequence: CASSLGGRSYEQYF.

The chain joins TRBV7-8 to TRBJ2-7; 8 bases fit TRBD2. Germline values: CDR1 SGHVS, CDR2 FQNEAQ. The CDR3 totals 14 residues. After removal of 3 bases from V and 2 bases from J, the junction contained 3 bases not matched to a gene. Here the CDR3 reads CASSFSGNAYEQYF. The CDR3 bases are TGTGCCAGCAGCTTTAGCGGGAACGCCTACGAGCAGTACTTC.

The chain joins TRBV19 to TRBJ1-4; a possible D gene is TRBD1 (6 bases). The germline gives CDR1 LNHDA, CDR2 SQIVND (reference sequence). Trimming removed 10 bases at V and 6 bases at J, with 21 bases between. This CDR3 comprises 15 residues. The CDR3 here is CATGPQGLVDEKLFF. In DNA, the CDR3 is TGTGCCACCGGACCCCAGGGGTTGGTCGATGAAAAACTGTTTTTT.

The rearrangement joins TRBV15 to TRBJ2-5; 7 bases fit TRBD2. This CDR3 region has 16 residues. Trimming at V came to 0 bases and at J to 7 bases, leaving 11 bases not matched to a gene. From germline, CDR1 is LNHNV and CDR2 YYDKDF (reference sequence). The CDR3 DNA is TGTGCCACCAGCAGAGATCCCACATCGGGAGGTGGGACCCAGTACTTC. Its protein is CATSRDPTSGGGTQYF.

The chain has TRBV18 and TRBJ2-7; possibly TRBD1 for D (6 bases). The germline gives CDR1 KGHSH, CDR2 LQKENI. V was shortened by 2 bases and J by 3 bases, with 11 bases between the two germline ends. The CDR3 runs 14 residues. DNA of the CDR3: TGTGCCAGCTCACCAAGCCAAGGGGGCTACGAGCAGTACGTC. Translated, it gives CASSPSQGGYEQYV.

This chain connects TRBV28 to TRBJ1-5; the D is unclear. CDR1 is MDHEN, CDR2 SYDVKM, per germline. The CDR3 spans 13 residues. Trimming left V 3 bases short and J 6 bases short, with 9 bases between. The CDR3 here is CASSFMSIQPQHF. The CDR3 DNA sequence: TGTGCCAGCAGTTTCATGAGTATTCAGCCCCAGCATTTT.

V gene TRBV9 combines with J gene TRBJ2-1; D remains unclear. This CDR3 is 13 amino acids long. From germline, CDR1 is SGDLS and CDR2 YYNGEE. V was cut by 1 base and J by 4 bases, with 6 bases left in between. Written as DNA, the CDR3 is TGTGCCAGCAGCGTACCAGGTTACAATGAGCAGTTCTTC. It yields the protein CASSVPGYNEQFF.

This chain connects TRBV6-2 or TRBV6-3 to TRBJ1-6; 9 positions match TRBD1. Germline CDR1 reads MNHEY; CDR2 reads SVGEGT. V was pared by 2 bases and J by 8 bases, with 4 bases of the junction left unmatched. The CDR3 covers 15 residues. In DNA form, the CDR3 reads TGTGCCAGCAGTTACGCGGACAGGGGCGATTCACCCCTCCACTTT. Protein product: CASSYADRGDSPLHF.

This clone was picked up a small number of times. This chain joins TRBV12-3 or TRBV12-4 and TRBJ1-1; D might be TRBD1 (6 bases). Trimming cost V 5 bases and J 4 bases, with 11 bases left between them. This CDR3 region has 13 residues. The CDR3 DNA follows: TGTGCCAGCAGTCTCCGGACAGTCACTGAAGCTTTCTTT. This codes for CASSLRTVTEAFF.

The chain employs TRBV5-4 and TRBJ1-4; the D is unclear. V was pared by 0 bases and J by 0 bases, with 3 bases between. Per the germline V gene, CDR1 is SGHNT and CDR2 is YYREEE (reference sequence). The CDR3 has 14 amino acids. The CDR3 sequence is CASSLAATNEKLFF. For the CDR3, the DNA is TGTGCCAGCAGCTTGGCAGCAACTAATGAAAAACTGTTTTTT.